A selection of T cell receptor beta chains follows, all from one sample in a study of cytomegalovirus exposure and HLA in healthy donors. Produced via immunoSEQ multiplex PCR; TCRdb's table is partial and in-frame only. The data hold more than 65,000 clones, with roughly two thirds observed a single time. Sequencing was done on a sample of PBMCs. The receptors were gathered from a woman aged 45-59 years in good health and CMV-seropositive. The CDR3 runs from the conserved cysteine through the conserved F or W. A D gene is named only where the DNA matches it firmly. Where a row states a size, it is once, few, many or the class of an expanded clone; other rows omit it.

j_gene: TRBJ1-5
abundance: NA
len: 14
d_gene: NA
v_gene: TRBV19
CDR3nt: TGTGCCAGTATGTCGGGGGGAAGGCACCAGCCCCAGCATTTT
CDR3aa: CASMSGGRHQPQHF

j_gene: TRBJ1-4
abundance: few
len: 18
d_gene: NA
v_gene: TRBV5-1
CDR3nt: TGCGCCAGCAGCTTCCGACAGAATCGCCCGACCTCTAATGAAAAACTGTTTTTT
CDR3aa: CASSFRQNRPTSNEKLFF

j_gene: TRBJ1-4
abundance: few
len: 15
d_gene: TRBD1
v_gene: TRBV7-9
CDR3nt: TGTGCCAGCAGCCCCATAGACAGGGAGGCTGAAAAACTGTTTTTT
CDR3aa: CASSPIDREAEKLFF

j_gene: TRBJ2-1
abundance: few
len: 15
d_gene: TRBD1
v_gene: TRBV28
CDR3nt: TGTGCCAGCAGTTCGACAGGGGGCCCGAACAATGAGCAGTTCTTC
CDR3aa: CASSSTGGPNNEQFF

j_gene: TRBJ1-1
abundance: few
len: 11
d_gene: NA
v_gene: TRBV25-1
CDR3nt: TGTGCCAGCAGTGGGCGGGCAGAAGCTTTCTTT
CDR3aa: CASSGRAEAFF

j_gene: TRBJ2-3
abundance: NA
len: 18
d_gene: TRBD2
v_gene: TRBV5-1
CDR3nt: TGCGCCAGCAGCTTGTTTGACATCCGGCGGGGGGGCCGCGATACGCAGTATTTT
CDR3aa: CASSLFDIRRGGRDTQYF

j_gene: TRBJ1-1
abundance: NA
len: 13
d_gene: NA
v_gene: TRBV19
CDR3nt: TGTGCCAGTAAGACAGGCGCGAACACTGAAGCTTTCTTT
CDR3aa: CASKTGANTEAFF

j_gene: TRBJ2-3
abundance: NA
len: 16
d_gene: TRBD1
v_gene: TRBV2
CDR3nt: TGTGCCAGCAGCCCCCGGGACAGGATTAGCACAGATACGCAGTATTTT
CDR3aa: CASSPRDRISTDTQYF

j_gene: TRBJ1-1
abundance: once
len: 14
d_gene: TRBD1
v_gene: TRBV6-1
CDR3nt: TGTGCCAGCAGTGAACGCTGGGACAGCCCTGAAGCTTTCTTT
CDR3aa: CASSERWDSPEAFF

j_gene: TRBJ1-6
abundance: few
len: 14
d_gene: NA
v_gene: TRBV27
CDR3nt: TGTGCCAGCTCTCTTTTGGGGGCCAAGTCACCCCTCCACTTT
CDR3aa: CASSLLGAKSPLHF

j_gene: TRBJ2-7
abundance: NA
len: 15
d_gene: TRBD1
v_gene: TRBV5-1
CDR3nt: TGCGCCAGCAGCTTAGATTGGGACAGGGGAGGCGAGCAGTACTTC
CDR3aa: CASSLDWDRGGEQYF